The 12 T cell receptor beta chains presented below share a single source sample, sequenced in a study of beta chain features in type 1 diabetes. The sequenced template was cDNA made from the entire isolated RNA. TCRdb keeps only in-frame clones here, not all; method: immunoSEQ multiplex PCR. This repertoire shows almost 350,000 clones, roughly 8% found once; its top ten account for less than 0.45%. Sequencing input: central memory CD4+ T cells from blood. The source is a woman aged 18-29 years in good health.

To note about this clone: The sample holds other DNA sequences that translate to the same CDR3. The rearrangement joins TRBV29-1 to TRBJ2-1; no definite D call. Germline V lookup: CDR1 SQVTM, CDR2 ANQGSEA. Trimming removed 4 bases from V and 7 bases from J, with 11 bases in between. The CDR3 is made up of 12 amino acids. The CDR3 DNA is TGCAGCGTTGGAGGTGGCTATAATGAGCAGTTCTTC. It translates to CSVGGGYNEQFF.

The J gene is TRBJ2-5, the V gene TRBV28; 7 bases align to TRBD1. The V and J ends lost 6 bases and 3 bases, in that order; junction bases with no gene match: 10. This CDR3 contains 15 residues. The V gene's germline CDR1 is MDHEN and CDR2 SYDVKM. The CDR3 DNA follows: TGTGCCAGCAGCCATAATTCCGGGACAGAAGAGACCCAGTACTTC. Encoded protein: CASSHNSGTEETQYF. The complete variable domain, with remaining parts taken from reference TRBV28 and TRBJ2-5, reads DVKVTQSSRYLVKRTGEKVFLECVQDMDHENMFWYRQDPGLGLRLIYFSYDVKMKEKGDIPEGYSVSREKKERFSLILESASTNQTSMYLCASSHNSGTEETQYFGPGTRLLVL.

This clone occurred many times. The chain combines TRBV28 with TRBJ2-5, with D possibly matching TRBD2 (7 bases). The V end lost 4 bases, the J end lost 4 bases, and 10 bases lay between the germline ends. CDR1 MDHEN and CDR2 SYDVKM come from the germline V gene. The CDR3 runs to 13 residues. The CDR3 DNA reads TGTGCCAGCAGTTGGGGAGGGGGAGAGACCCAGTACTTC. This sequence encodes CASSWGGGETQYF.

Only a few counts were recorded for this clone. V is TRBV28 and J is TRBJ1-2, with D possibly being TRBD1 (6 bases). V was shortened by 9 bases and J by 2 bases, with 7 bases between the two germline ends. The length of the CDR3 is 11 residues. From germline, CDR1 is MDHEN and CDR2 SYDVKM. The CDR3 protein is CASGQNYGYTF. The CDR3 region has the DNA TGTGCCAGTGGACAGAACTATGGCTACACCTTC.

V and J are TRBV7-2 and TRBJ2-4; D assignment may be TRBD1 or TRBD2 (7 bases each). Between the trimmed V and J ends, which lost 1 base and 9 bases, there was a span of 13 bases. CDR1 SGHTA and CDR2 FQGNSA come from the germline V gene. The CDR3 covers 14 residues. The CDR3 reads CASSLDRGGGIQYF. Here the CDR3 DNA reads TGTGCCAGCAGCTTAGACAGGGGCGGGGGCATTCAGTACTTC.

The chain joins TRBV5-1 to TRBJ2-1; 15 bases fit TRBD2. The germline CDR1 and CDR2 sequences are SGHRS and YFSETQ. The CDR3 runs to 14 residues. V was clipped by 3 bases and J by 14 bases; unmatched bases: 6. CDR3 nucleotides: TGCGCCAGCAGCTCGGGACTAGCGGGAGGAAAGGAGTTCTTC. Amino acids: CASSSGLAGGKEFF.

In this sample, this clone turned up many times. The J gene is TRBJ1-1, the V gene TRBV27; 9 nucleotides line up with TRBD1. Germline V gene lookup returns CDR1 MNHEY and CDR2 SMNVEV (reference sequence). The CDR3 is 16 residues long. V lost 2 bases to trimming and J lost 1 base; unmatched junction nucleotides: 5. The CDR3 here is CASSLIGTGRNTEAFF. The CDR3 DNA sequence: TGTGCCAGCAGTTTAATCGGGACAGGGAGGAACACTGAAGCTTTCTTT.

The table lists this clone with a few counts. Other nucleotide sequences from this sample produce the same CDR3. The DNA for the CDR3 is TGTGCCAGCAGCAGGGACCTTAACACCGGGGAGCTGTTTTTT. Translated: CASSRDLNTGELFF. V and J are TRBV6-5 and TRBJ2-2, with D possibly called TRBD1 or TRBD2 (5 bases each). Germline values: CDR1 MNHEY, CDR2 SVGAGI. The CDR3 contains 14 residues. With 6 bases removed from V and 2 bases from J, the gap between germline ends came to 10 bases.

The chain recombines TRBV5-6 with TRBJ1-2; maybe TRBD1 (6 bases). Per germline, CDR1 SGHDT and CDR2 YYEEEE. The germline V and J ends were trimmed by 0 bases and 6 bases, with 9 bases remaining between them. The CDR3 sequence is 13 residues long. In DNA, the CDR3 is TGTGCCAGCAGCTTGGCGTACAGGGATGGCTACACCTTC. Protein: CASSLAYRDGYTF.

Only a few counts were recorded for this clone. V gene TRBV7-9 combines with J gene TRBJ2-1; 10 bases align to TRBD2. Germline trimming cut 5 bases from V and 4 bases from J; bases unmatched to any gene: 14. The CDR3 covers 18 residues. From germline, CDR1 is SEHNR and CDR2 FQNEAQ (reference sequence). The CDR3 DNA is TGTGCCAGCAGCGTGGCTAGCGGGAGCGCGCGGACGTACAATGAGCAGTTCTTC. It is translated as CASSVASGSARTYNEQFF.

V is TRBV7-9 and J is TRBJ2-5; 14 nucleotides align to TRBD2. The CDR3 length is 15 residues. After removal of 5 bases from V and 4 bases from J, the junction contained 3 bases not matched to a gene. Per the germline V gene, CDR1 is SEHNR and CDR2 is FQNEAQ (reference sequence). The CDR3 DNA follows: TGTGCCAGCAGCGCCGGACTAGCGGGAGGAGAGACCCAGTACTTC. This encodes CASSAGLAGGETQYF.

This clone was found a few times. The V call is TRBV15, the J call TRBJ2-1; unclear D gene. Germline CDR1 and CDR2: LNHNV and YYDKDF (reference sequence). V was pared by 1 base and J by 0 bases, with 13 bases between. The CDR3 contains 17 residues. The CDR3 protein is CATSRAPIGSSYNEQFF. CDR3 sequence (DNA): TGTGCCACCAGCAGAGCTCCAATCGGTAGCTCCTACAATGAGCAGTTCTTC.